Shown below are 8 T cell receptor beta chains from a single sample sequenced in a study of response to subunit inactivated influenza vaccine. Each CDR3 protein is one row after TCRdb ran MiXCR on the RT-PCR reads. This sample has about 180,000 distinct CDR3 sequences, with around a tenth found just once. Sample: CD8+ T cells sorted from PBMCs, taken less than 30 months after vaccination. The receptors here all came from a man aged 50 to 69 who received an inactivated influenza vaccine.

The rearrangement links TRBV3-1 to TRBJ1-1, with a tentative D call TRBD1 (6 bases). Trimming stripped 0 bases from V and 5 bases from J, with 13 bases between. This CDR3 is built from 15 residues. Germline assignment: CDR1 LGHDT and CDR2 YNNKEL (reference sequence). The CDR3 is CASSQEPGAPTEAFF. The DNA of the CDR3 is TGTGCCAGCAGCCAAGAGCCGGGGGCGCCTACTGAAGCTTTCTTT.

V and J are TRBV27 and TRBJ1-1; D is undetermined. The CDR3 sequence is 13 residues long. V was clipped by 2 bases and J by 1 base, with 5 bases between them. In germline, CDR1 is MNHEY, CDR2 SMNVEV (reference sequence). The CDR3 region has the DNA TGTGCCAGCAGTTTACGAGGGAACACTGAAGCTTTCTTT. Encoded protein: CASSLRGNTEAFF.

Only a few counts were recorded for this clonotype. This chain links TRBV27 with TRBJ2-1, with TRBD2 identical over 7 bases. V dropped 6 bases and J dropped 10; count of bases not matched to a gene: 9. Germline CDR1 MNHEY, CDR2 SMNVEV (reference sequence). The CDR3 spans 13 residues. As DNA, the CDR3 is TGTGCCAGCAGGGCTGGGGCGGGAGTGGAGCAGTTCTTC. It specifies CASRAGAGVEQFF.

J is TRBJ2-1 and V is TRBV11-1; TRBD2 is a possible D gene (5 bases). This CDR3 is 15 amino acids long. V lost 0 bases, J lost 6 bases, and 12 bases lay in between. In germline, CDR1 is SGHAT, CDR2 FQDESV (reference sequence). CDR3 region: CASSLAMASPNEQFF. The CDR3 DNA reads TGTGCCAGCAGCTTAGCGATGGCTAGCCCCAATGAGCAGTTCTTC.

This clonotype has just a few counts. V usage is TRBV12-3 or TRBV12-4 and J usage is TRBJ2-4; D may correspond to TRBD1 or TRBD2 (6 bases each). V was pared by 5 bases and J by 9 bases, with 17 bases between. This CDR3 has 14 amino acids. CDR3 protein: CASSRSGGHGIQYF. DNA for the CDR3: TGTGCCAGCAGTCGATCCGGGGGACACGGCATTCAGTACTTC.

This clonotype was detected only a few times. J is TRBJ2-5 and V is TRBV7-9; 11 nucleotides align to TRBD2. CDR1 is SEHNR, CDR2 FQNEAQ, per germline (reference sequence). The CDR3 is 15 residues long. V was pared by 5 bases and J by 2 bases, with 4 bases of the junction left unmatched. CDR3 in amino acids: CASSAGLAAQETQYF. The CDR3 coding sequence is TGTGCCAGCAGCGCGGGACTAGCGGCGCAAGAGACCCAGTACTTC.

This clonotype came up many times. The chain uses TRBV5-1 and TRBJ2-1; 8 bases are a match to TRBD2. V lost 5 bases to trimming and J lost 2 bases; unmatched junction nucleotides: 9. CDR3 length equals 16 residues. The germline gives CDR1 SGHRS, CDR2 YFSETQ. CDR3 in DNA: TGCGCCAGCAGGGGTAATGCGGGGGGCGCCTACAATGAGCAGTTCTTC. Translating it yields CASRGNAGGAYNEQFF.

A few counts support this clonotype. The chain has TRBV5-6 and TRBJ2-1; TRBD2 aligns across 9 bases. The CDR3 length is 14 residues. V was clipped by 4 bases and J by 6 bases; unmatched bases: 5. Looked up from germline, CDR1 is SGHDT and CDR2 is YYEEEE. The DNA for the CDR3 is TGTGCCAGCAGCCTAGCGGGGCCGATCAATGAGCAGTTCTTC. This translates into CASSLAGPINEQFF. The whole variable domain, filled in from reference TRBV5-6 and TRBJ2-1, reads DAGVTQSPTHLIKTRGQQVTLRCSPKSGHDTVSWYQQALGQGPQFIFQYYEEEERQRGNFPDRFSGHQFPNYSSELNVNALLLGDSALYLCASSLAGPINEQFFGPGTRLTVL.